The clone carrying this TCR beta chain was observed a handful of times. As yet, its antigen is unknown. Sequencing was performed with immunoSEQ multiplex PCR; in TCRdb, only in-frame clones are kept and a portion is missing. The sample holds approximately 740,000 clones; approximately 74% are singletons and the top ten take over 1.5%. This sample stems from a study of shared clonotypes between healthy human individuals. General study points: Rarefaction curves obtained for sorted subsets showed sequencing incomplete despite large depth.

This CDR3 is 12 amino acids long. Germline V lookup: CDR1 MGHRA, CDR2 YSYEKL. The germline V and J ends were trimmed by 3 bases and 7 bases, with 10 bases remaining between them. The sequenced sample was memory CD4+ T cells sorted from blood. Documented subset: CD45RA-negative fraction. The chain links TRBV4-1 to TRBJ2-7; no clear D. The source of this sequence is a woman in her twenties or thirties in good health. The CDR3 region is CASSHLYEEQYF. CDR3 in DNA: TGCGCCAGCAGCCACCTCTACGAAGAGCAGTACTTC.